These T cell receptor beta chains were read from a single sample in a study of vaccination and CD4 T cells after COVID-19. Via MiXCR, TCRdb re-called the PCR reads, giving one row per CDR3 protein. The sample yields about 11,000 distinct CDR3 sequences, roughly 58% seen once. Their target antigens are unknown. The sequenced sample consisted of CD4+ T cells from blood, cultured in vitro. The receptors here all came from a human donor who had recovered from COVID-19. CDR3s include the opening cysteine and the closing phenylalanine or tryptophan. The order of the fields is clone size, V gene, J gene, D gene, CDR3 protein, CDR3 DNA. The D gene is left open where the match is weak. Rows give clone size only sometimes, using once, few, many, or a class for an expanded clone.

>few|TRBV6-1|TRBJ2-3|.
CASSEVGYRDTQYF
TGTGCCAGCAGTGAAGTCGGCTACCGAGATACGCAGTATTTT
>few|TRBV6-1|TRBJ1-2|TRBD1
CASRPGGTGGHYGYTF
TGTGCCAGCAGACCTGGGGGGACAGGGGGCCACTATGGCTACACCTTC
>.|TRBV7-9|TRBJ1-1|TRBD1
CASSSKRDSIGNTEAFF
TGTGCCAGCAGCTCGAAAAGGGACAGTATCGGGAACACTGAAGCTTTCTTT
>few|TRBV20-1|TRBJ1-5|TRBD1
CSARLQGGSNQPQHF
TGCAGTGCTAGACTACAGGGGGGGAGCAATCAGCCCCAGCATTTT
>few|TRBV14|TRBJ1-5|.
CASSQGINQPQHF
TGTGCCAGCAGCCAAGGGATCAATCAGCCCCAGCATTTT
>.|TRBV7-9|TRBJ2-7|TRBD2
CASFRTSGINDEQYF
TGTGCCAGCTTCCGGACTAGCGGGATTAACGACGAGCAGTACTTC
>.|TRBV6-5|TRBJ1-2|.
CASSYEGTYGYTF
TGTGCCAGCAGTTACGAGGGGACCTATGGCTACACCTTC
>once|TRBV7-2|TRBJ1-1|.
CASSPRGEREAFF
TGTGCCAGCAGCCCGAGGGGTGAGAGGGAAGCTTTCTTT
>.|TRBV20-1|TRBJ1-1|.
CSARDTEAFF
TGCAGTGCTAGGGACACTGAAGCTTTCTTT
>.|TRBV5-5|TRBJ2-5|.
CASEVSGRHQETQYF
TGTGCCAGCGAGGTTAGCGGACGACACCAAGAGACCCAGTACTTC
>.|TRBV20-1|TRBJ1-6|.
CSARPMGDNSPLHF
TGCAGTGCTAGACCCATGGGAGACAATTCACCCCTCCACTTT
>few|TRBV6-8|TRBJ1-1|.
CASSYSEGHWNTEAFF
TGTGCCAGCAGTTACTCAGAGGGGCACTGGAACACTGAAGCTTTCTTT
>.|TRBV14|TRBJ2-2|TRBD2
CASSPFSGRAGELFF
TGTGCCAGCAGCCCCTTTAGCGGGAGGGCCGGGGAGCTGTTTTTT
>.|TRBV7-2|TRBJ1-1|.
CASSLDPSVSQAFF
TGTGCCAGCAGCTTAGATCCCAGTGTCTCCCAAGCTTTCTTT
>.|TRBV20-1|TRBJ2-7|TRBD2
CAQRSGSYEQYF
TGCGCCCAGAGGAGCGGGAGCTACGAGCAGTACTTC
>once|TRBV5-6|TRBJ2-1|TRBD2
CASSLPGGYNEQFF
TGTGCCAGCAGCTTACCGGGGGGGTACAATGAGCAGTTCTTC